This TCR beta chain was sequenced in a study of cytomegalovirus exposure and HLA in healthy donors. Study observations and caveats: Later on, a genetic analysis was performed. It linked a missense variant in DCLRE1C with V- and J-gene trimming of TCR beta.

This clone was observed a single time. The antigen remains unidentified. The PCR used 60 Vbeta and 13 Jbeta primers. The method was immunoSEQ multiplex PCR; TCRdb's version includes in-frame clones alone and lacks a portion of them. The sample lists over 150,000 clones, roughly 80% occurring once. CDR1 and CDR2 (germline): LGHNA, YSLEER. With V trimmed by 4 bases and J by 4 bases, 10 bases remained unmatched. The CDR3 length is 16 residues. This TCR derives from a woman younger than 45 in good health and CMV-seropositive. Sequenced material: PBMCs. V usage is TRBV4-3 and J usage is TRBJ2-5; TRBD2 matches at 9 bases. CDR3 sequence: CASSPRAAGGLETQYF. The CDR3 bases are TGCGCCAGCAGCCCCCGAGCGGCGGGGGGGTTAGAGACCCAGTACTTC.